The TCR beta chain described here comes from a study of cytomegalovirus exposure and HLA in healthy donors. Study outcomes and limitations: Among TCR beta chains, those listed as cytomegalovirus-associated numbered fewer than 200. The dataset shows that most TCR sequences were rare, while some public TCRs occurred in many donors. As confirmed in vitro, a few CMV-associated chains were specific for CMV antigens.

Note on this clone: The target antigen is unknown.

The CDR3 contains 15 residues. V dropped 5 bases and J dropped 1; count of bases not matched to a gene: 6. Germline loops: CDR1 MNHNY, CDR2 SVGAGI (reference sequence). Only in-frame clones appear in the TCRdb table, and some are missing; sequencing was by immunoSEQ multiplex PCR. The repertoire includes about 160,000 clones, just under 85% of them detected once, and approximately 2.4% sits in the top ten. The receptor comes from a man aged 30-40 years in good health and CMV-seropositive. The sample comprised PBMCs. V gene TRBV6-6 combines with J gene TRBJ1-1; TRBD1 matches at 8 bases. The DNA of the CDR3 is TGTGCCAGCAGTATGACAGGGGCGGGGAACACTGAAGCTTTCTTT. Protein: CASSMTGAGNTEAFF.